In this sample, the clone carrying this TCR beta chain turned up a few times. Authors' processing steps: Estimated nucleated cell counts came from reference gene primer amplification. TCRdb keeps only in-frame clones here, not all; method: immunoSEQ multiplex PCR. The V and J calls and the clone size are those of that table, but D and trimming were determined from the DNA. The sample carries under 130,000 clones, approximately 82% recorded once. The data belong to a study of blood T cell repertoires in COVID-19. Across the study: Samples taken during acute and convalescent COVID-19 were collected in the United States, Italy and Spain. From T cells, B-cell-depleted T cells, or PBMCs came the material, which was cDNA or gDNA.

CDR1 MNHEY and CDR2 SVGEGT come from the germline V gene. The CDR3 loop spans 16 amino acids. With V trimmed by 0 bases and J by 3 bases, 1 base remained unmatched. This TCR was sampled from a woman over 75 with acute or convalescent COVID-19. The sample comprised peripheral blood. The chain combines TRBV6-2 or TRBV6-3 with TRBJ2-3; TRBD2 matches at 12 bases. The CDR3 DNA is TGTGCCAGCAGTTACTCGACTAGCGGGAGTACAGATACGCAGTATTTT. Protein product: CASSYSTSGSTDTQYF.